This T cell receptor beta chain comes out of a study of blood T cell repertoires in COVID-19. As for the study in general: Sources were T cells, B-cell-depleted T cells, or PBMCs; the material itself was cDNA or gDNA.

CDR1 and CDR2 from the germline V gene are SGHRS and YFSETQ. V was cut by 3 bases and J by 0 bases, with 5 bases left in between. The CDR3 contains 13 residues. Here immunoSEQ multiplex PCR was the method, and the copy in TCRdb shows in-frame clones only, minus some. This sample yields more than 110,000 clones, of which 84% are seen a single time; 5% to 7% belongs to the top ten. Specimen: PBMCs or T cells enriched from blood (not recorded which). The sequence was collected from a man aged 35-49 years with acute COVID-19. The V and J genes are TRBV5-1 and TRBJ2-3; D is unclear. CDR3 DNA sequence: TGCGCCAGCAGCTCTCTCAGCACAGATACGCAGTATTTT. It codes for CASSSLSTDTQYF.